The 19 T cell receptor beta chains presented below share a single source sample, sequenced in a study of beta chain features in type 1 diabetes. Study-wide results and caveats: Moderate yet significant TCRB CDR3 shortening was seen in Type 1 diabetes patients in all four CD4+ subsets.

Antigens for these TCRs are unknown. Since all of the isolated RNA was reverse transcribed, expressed TCRB transcripts were what got sequenced. The repertoire was sequenced with immunoSEQ multiplex PCR; TCRdb's copy has only in-frame clones and lacks some. The sample has around 260,000 clones, 20% to 25% seen once. The sequenced material came from naive CD4+ T cells from blood. Source of these receptors: a woman aged 30 to 39 with type 1 diabetes.

The V call is TRBV19, the J call TRBJ2-7; TRBD2 might be the D (6 bases). Germline values: CDR1 LNHDA, CDR2 SQIVND (reference sequence). V lost 8 bases and J lost 0, with 11 bases in between. This CDR3 is 13 amino acids long. The DNA of the CDR3 is TGTGCCAGTGCGGGACTGGCCTCCTACGAGCAGTACTTC. It is translated as CASAGLASYEQYF.

This chain joins TRBV9 and TRBJ2-3; D possibly corresponds to TRBD2 (5 bases). The germline V gene has CDR1 SGDLS and CDR2 YYNGEE. Trimming pared 0 bases from V and 2 bases from J, leaving 13 bases between. The CDR3 has 16 amino acids. The CDR3 coding sequence is TGTGCCAGCAGCGTAGCCAGCGGAGAAAACACAGATACGCAGTATTTT. This gives the protein CASSVASGENTDTQYF.

This clone was counted only a few times. This CDR3 is CAWSGGGGMMFF. CDR3 bases: TGTGCCTGGAGTGGGGGGGGCGGGATGATGTTCTTC. This chain links TRBV30 with TRBJ2-1, with D perhaps TRBD2 (7 bases). Germline loops: CDR1 GTSNPN, CDR2 SVGIG (reference sequence). The CDR3 sequence is 12 residues long. V was trimmed by 1 base and J by 15 bases, leaving 16 bases between them.

This clone was detected a few times. The CDR3 sequence: CASSLVGPDSYNEQFF. In DNA, the CDR3 is TGTGCCAGCAGCCTTGTGGGCCCCGATTCCTACAATGAGCAGTTCTTC. V gene TRBV11-2 combines with J gene TRBJ2-1, with D uncertain. This CDR3 region has 16 residues. In germline, CDR1 is SGHAT, CDR2 FQNNGV. Trimming shortened V by 5 bases and J by 1 base, and 15 bases separated the two germline ends.

The chain has TRBV18 and TRBJ2-7; D is unresolved. CDR1 is KGHSH and CDR2 is LQKENI in the germline V gene. There are 13 residues in the CDR3. Trimming removed 0 bases at V and 7 bases at J, with 10 bases between. CDR3 in amino acids: CASSPPSVNEQYF. The CDR3 nucleotides read TGTGCCAGCTCACCACCGAGCGTTAATGAGCAGTACTTC. Supplemented by reference TRBV18 and TRBJ2-7, the full variable domain reads NAGVMQNPRHLVRRRGQEARLRCSPMKGHSHVYWYRQLPEEGLKFMVYLQKENIIDESGMPKERFSAEFPKEGPSILRIQQVVRGDSAAYFCASSPPSVNEQYFGPGTRLTVT.

This chain links TRBV27 with TRBJ1-1, with TRBD1 matching 7 bases. Germline V gives CDR1 MNHEY, CDR2 SMNVEV (reference sequence). V shed 6 bases and J 1 base; nucleotides not matched to a gene: 5. CDR3 size: 14 residues. The CDR3 region has the DNA TGTGCCAGCAGAACCCGGGACAGGAACACTGAAGCTTTCTTT. This sequence encodes CASRTRDRNTEAFF.

The rearrangement uses TRBV18 and TRBJ1-1; D call uncertain. V was trimmed by 3 bases and J by 2 bases, leaving 10 bases between them. This CDR3 has 14 amino acids. Germline CDR1 is KGHSH and CDR2 is LQKENI. CDR3 sequence reads: CASSPVSGNTEAFF. CDR3 nucleotide sequence: TGTGCCAGCTCACCCGTTTCCGGTAACACTGAAGCTTTCTTT.

V gene TRBV19 combines with J gene TRBJ1-1; D not resolved. The CDR3 is 13 amino acids. Trimming stripped 3 bases from V and 10 bases from J, with 15 bases between. Germline V gives CDR1 LNHDA, CDR2 SQIVND (reference sequence). The CDR3: CASSINSVVGAFF. CDR3 nucleotides: TGTGCCAGTAGTATTAATTCCGTGGTCGGAGCTTTCTTT.

This clone has more than one count but fewer than ten. The chain is built from TRBV30 and TRBJ2-7; TRBD2 aligns across 11 bases. J was trimmed by 0 bases and V by 3 bases; bases with no gene match: 4. Germline V lookup: CDR1 GTSNPN, CDR2 SVGIG (reference sequence). This CDR3 has 15 residues. CDR3: CAWRGTSGSSYEQYF. The CDR3 nucleotides are TGTGCCTGGAGGGGGACTAGCGGTAGCTCCTACGAGCAGTACTTC.

The V gene is TRBV4-1, the J gene TRBJ2-1, with TRBD2 as a possible D gene (7 bases). The ends were cut back, 3 bases at V and 7 bases at J, with 19 bases in the middle. The CDR3 loop spans 16 amino acids. CDR1 and CDR2 from the germline V gene are MGHRA and YSYEKL. The CDR3 region is CASSQPLRGARNEQFF. The CDR3 DNA sequence: TGCGCCAGCAGCCAGCCCCTACGGGGGGCGCGAAATGAGCAGTTCTTC.

The V gene is TRBV6-5, the J gene TRBJ2-7; TRBD2 matches 11 bases. V gave up 6 bases and J gave up 5 bases; unmatched junction bases: 6. CDR1 is MNHEY, CDR2 SVGAGI, per germline. This CDR3 is 14 amino acids long. CDR3 sequence reads: CASRTSGRRDEQYF. DNA of the CDR3: TGTGCCAGCAGAACTAGCGGGAGACGGGACGAGCAGTACTTC.

The chain recombines TRBV9 with TRBJ2-7; 9 bases are a match to TRBD1. Germline V lookup: CDR1 SGDLS, CDR2 YYNGEE. V lost 2 bases to trimming and J lost 4 bases; unmatched junction nucleotides: 7. The CDR3 has 15 residues. As DNA, the CDR3 is TGTGCCAGCAGCGTTAGTGGACAGGGGATATACGAGCAGTACTTC. Translation: CASSVSGQGIYEQYF.

This clone came up a few times. The gene calls are TRBV7-9 and TRBJ1-2, with D tentatively TRBD1 (5 bases). This CDR3 has 15 amino acids. Between the trimmed V and J ends, which lost 7 bases and 4 bases, there was a span of 19 bases. Germline V gene sequence: CDR1 SEHNR, CDR2 FQNEAQ (reference sequence). CDR3 DNA: TGTGCCAGCACCAAAAGGGCCTGGGGGGTCTATGGCTACACCTTC. Its protein product is CASTKRAWGVYGYTF.

The table lists this clone with a few counts. The chain uses TRBV15 and TRBJ2-5, with 9 bases aligning to TRBD2. The germline gives CDR1 LNHNV, CDR2 YYDKDF (reference sequence). The CDR3 has 15 amino acids. J gave up 3 bases and V 0 bases, and 2 bases lay outside the gene matches. As DNA, the CDR3 is TGTGCCACCAGCAGAGAGGCTAGCGGGAAAGAGACCCAGTACTTC. This translates into CATSREASGKETQYF. Full variable domain (rest looked up from reference TRBV15 and TRBJ2-5): DAMVIQNPRYQVTQFGKPVTLSCSQTLNHNVMYWYQQKSSQAPKLLFHYYDKDFNNEADTPDNFQSRRPNTSFCFLDIRSPGLGDTAMYLCATSREASGKETQYFGPGTRLLVL.

This clone showed up just a few times. This rearrangement joins TRBV5-4 to TRBJ2-3, with D hard to call. Germline CDR1 reads SGHNT; CDR2 reads YYREEE (reference sequence). The length of the CDR3 is 14 residues. Trimming stripped 2 bases from V and 1 base from J, with 8 bases between. This CDR3 is CASSLFRGTDTQYF. CDR3 in DNA: TGTGCCAGCAGCTTATTCCGGGGCACAGATACGCAGTATTTT.

This clone turned up a few times. The V gene is TRBV19, the J gene TRBJ2-1; D gene unclear. V dropped 3 bases and J dropped 0 bases, with 12 bases sitting between them. CDR3 length: 16 residues. Germline V CDR1 and CDR2: LNHDA, SQIVND (reference sequence). DNA of the CDR3: TGTGCCAGTAGTATCCCTAGATCGAGCTCCTACAATGAGCAGTTCTTC. Its translation is CASSIPRSSSYNEQFF.

The J gene is TRBJ2-3, the V gene TRBV29-1; 7 nucleotides agree with TRBD1. Trimming at V came to 6 bases and at J to 2 bases, leaving 11 bases not matched to a gene. This CDR3 has 15 amino acids. CDR1 is SQVTM and CDR2 is ANQGSEA in the germline V gene. CDR3 residues: CSVPRDSPFTDTQYF. The DNA of the CDR3 is TGCAGCGTACCCCGGGACAGCCCCTTCACAGATACGCAGTATTTT.

The count of this clone is one. This chain uses TRBV6-6 with TRBJ2-2; no clear D. Trimming removed 4 bases from V and 7 bases from J, with 4 bases in between. CDR3 length equals 11 residues. The V gene's germline CDR1 is MNHNY and CDR2 SVGAGI (reference sequence). CDR3 region: CASSSIGELFF. CDR3 sequence (DNA): TGTGCCAGCAGTTCCATCGGGGAGCTGTTTTTT.

The sample holds a few counts of this clone. This chain connects TRBV15 to TRBJ2-5, with 9 bases lining up with TRBD1. CDR1 is LNHNV, CDR2 YYDKDF, per germline (reference sequence). V shed 5 bases and J 5 bases; nucleotides not matched to a gene: 9. The CDR3 contains 15 residues. The DNA of the CDR3 is TGTGCCACCAGCCGCGGGGGACAGGGAGGGGAGACCCAGTACTTC. It is translated as CATSRGGQGGETQYF. Using reference TRBV15 and TRBJ2-5 for the parts outside the CDR3, the full variable domain is DAMVIQNPRYQVTQFGKPVTLSCSQTLNHNVMYWYQQKSSQAPKLLFHYYDKDFNNEADTPDNFQSRRPNTSFCFLDIRSPGLGDTAMYLCATSRGGQGGETQYFGPGTRLLVL.